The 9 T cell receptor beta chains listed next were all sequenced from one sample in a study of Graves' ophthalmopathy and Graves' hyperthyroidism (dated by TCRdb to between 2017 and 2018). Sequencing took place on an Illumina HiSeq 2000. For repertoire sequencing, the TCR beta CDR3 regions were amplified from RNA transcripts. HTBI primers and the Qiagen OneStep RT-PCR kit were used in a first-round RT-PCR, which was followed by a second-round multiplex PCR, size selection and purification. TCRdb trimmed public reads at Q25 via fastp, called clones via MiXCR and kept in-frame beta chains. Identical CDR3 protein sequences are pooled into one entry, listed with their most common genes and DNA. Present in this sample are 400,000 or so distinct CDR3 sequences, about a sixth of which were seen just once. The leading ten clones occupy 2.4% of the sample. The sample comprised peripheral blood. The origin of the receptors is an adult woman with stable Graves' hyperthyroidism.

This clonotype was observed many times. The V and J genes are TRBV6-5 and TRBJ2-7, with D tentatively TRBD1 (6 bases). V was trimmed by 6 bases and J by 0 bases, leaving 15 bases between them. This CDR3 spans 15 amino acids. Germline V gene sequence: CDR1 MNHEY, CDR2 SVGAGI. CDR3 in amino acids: CASRKVQGPSYEQYF. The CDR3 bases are TGTGCCAGCAGAAAAGTACAGGGCCCCTCCTACGAGCAGTACTTC.

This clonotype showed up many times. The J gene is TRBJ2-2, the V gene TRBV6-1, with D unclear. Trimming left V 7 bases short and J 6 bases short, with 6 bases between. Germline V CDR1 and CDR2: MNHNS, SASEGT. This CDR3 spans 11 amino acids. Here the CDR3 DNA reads TGTGCCAGCACGGCCGCCGGGGAGCTGTTTTTT. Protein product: CASTAAGELFF.

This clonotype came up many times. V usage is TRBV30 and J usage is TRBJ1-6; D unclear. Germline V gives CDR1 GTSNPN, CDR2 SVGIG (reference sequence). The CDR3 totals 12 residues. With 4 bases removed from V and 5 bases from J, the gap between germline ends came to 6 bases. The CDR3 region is CAWTFHNSPLHF. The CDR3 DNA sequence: TGTGCCTGGACTTTTCATAATTCACCCCTCCACTTT.

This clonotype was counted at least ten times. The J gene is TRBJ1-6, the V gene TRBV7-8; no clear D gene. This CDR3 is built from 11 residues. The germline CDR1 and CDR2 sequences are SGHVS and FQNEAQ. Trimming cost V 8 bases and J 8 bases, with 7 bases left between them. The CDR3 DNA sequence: TGTGCCAGCGCTCTGGATTCACCCCTCCACTTT. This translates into CASALDSPLHF.

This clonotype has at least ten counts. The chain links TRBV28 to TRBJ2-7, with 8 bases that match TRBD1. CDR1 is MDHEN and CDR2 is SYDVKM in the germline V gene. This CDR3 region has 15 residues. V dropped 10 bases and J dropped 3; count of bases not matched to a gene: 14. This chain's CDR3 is CATTRRDRTSYEQYF. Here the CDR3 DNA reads TGTGCCACCACCCGTCGGGACAGGACAAGCTACGAGCAGTACTTC.

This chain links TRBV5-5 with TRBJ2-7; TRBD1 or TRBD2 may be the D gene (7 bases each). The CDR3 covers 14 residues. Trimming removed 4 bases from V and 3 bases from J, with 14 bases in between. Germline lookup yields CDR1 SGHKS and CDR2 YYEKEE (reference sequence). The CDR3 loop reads CASSQTGEGYEQYF. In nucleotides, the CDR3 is TGTGCCAGCAGCCAAACAGGGGAGGGCTACGAGCAGTACTTC.

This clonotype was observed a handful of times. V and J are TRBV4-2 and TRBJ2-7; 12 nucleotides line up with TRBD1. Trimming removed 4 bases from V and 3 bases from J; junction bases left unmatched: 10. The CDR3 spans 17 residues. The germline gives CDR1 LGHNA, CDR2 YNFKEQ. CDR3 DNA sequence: TGTGCCAGCAGCCCGCGGCAGGGACAGGGGGCGATCTACGAGCAGTACTTC. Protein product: CASSPRQGQGAIYEQYF.

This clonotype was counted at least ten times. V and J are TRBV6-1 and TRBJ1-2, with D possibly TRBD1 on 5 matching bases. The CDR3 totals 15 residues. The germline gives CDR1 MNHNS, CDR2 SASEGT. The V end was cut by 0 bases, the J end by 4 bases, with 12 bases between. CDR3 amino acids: CASSEAPDSLYGYTF. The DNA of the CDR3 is TGTGCCAGCAGTGAAGCGCCAGACAGCCTCTATGGCTACACCTTC.

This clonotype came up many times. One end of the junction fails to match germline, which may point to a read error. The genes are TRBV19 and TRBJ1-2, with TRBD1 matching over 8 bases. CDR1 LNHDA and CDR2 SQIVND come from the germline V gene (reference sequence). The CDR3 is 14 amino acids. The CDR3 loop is CASSTDRANPSLLF. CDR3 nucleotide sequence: TGTGCCAGTAGTACGGACAGGGCGAACCCCTCTCTTCTTTTC.